These 18 T cell receptor beta chains share one sample of origin, sequenced in a study. Using its own MiXCR run on the 5' RACE reads, TCRdb lists one record per CDR3 protein. The sample yields just over 60,000 distinct CDR3 sequences, under 35% seen once. Sequenced sample: tumor-infiltrating naive CD4+ T cells sorted from the breast tumor. Subset reported: naive CD4+ T cells, CD4+CD45RA+CD25-. All receptors derive from a female donor with breast cancer.

This clonotype has a handful of counts. This chain links TRBV29-1 with TRBJ1-2; perhaps TRBD1 as D (5 bases). V lost 8 bases to trimming and J lost 3 bases, with 13 bases between them. This CDR3 contains 12 residues. Per the germline V gene, CDR1 is SQVTM and CDR2 is ANQGSEA. DNA for the CDR3: TGCAGCATGACCGGGACGCACTATGGCTACACCTTC. Translated: CSMTGTHYGYTF.

As concerns this clonotype: As the CDR3 is not closed by the conserved phenylalanine or tryptophan, this likely results from a read error. The J gene is TRBJ2-5, the V gene TRBV7-9; possible D gene TRBD1, 6 bases. CDR3 length: 15 amino acids. Germline V gene lookup returns CDR1 SEHNR and CDR2 FQNEAQ (reference sequence). V lost 6 bases, J lost 0 bases, and 14 bases lay in between. CDR3 bases: TGTGCCAGCAGTTACGGCGACAGGAACCAAGAGACCCAGTACCTC. It yields the protein CASSYGDRNQETQYL.

This chain joins TRBV6-5 and TRBJ2-5; D may be TRBD1 (7 bases). The CDR3 is 15 residues long. Looked up from germline, CDR1 is MNHEY and CDR2 is SVGAGI. V was clipped by 6 bases and J by 4 bases, with 18 bases between them. The CDR3 DNA follows: TGTGCCAGCAGCTCCTTAGAGCAGGGGGGAGAGACCCAGTACTTC. It is translated as CASSSLEQGGETQYF.

Of note for this clonotype: It may be a read error: a sequence one base away is much more abundant. This sequence joins TRBV29-1 and TRBJ2-3, with D tentatively TRBD2 (5 bases). This CDR3 has 15 amino acids. Looked up from germline, CDR1 is SQVTM and CDR2 is ANQGSEA. CDR3 bases: TGCGGCGTTGGTGGCGGCTGGGAGCTCACAGATACGCAGTATTTT. Translated: CGVGGGWELTDTQYF.

This clonotype was seen repeatedly, ten times or more. The V gene is TRBV28, the J gene TRBJ2-5; TRBD1 aligns across 7 bases. After removal of 6 bases from V and 3 bases from J, the junction contained 7 bases not matched to a gene. The germline V gene encodes CDR1 MDHEN and CDR2 SYDVKM. The CDR3 runs to 14 residues. CDR3 coding DNA: TGTGCCAGCAGACCTGGGACAGCAAAAGAGACCCAGTACTTC. Residues: CASRPGTAKETQYF.

This chain connects TRBV20-1 to TRBJ1-1; a possible D gene is TRBD1 (5 bases). This CDR3 region has 12 residues. CDR1 is DFQATT, CDR2 SNEGSKA, per germline (reference sequence). Trimming shortened V by 5 bases and J by 2 bases, and 9 bases separated the two germline ends. CDR3 DNA: TGCAGTGCTTTAGGGGAAAACACTGAAGCTTTCTTT. Protein product: CSALGENTEAFF.

The genes are TRBV27 and TRBJ2-3, with D uncertain. Germline CDR1 MNHEY, CDR2 SMNVEV (reference sequence). CDR3 length: 13 residues. V lost 6 bases and J 6 bases, leaving 13 bases between the germline ends. Written as DNA, the CDR3 is TGTGCCAGCAGCCCCGGAACCTACGATACGCAGTATTTT. Translated: CASSPGTYDTQYF.

Only a few counts were recorded for this clonotype. This CDR3 reads CASRAYNEQFF. In DNA, the CDR3 is TGTGCCAGCAGGGCTTACAATGAGCAGTTCTTC. This chain joins TRBV6-1 and TRBJ2-1; D call uncertain. The CDR3 has 11 amino acids. Trimming stripped 6 bases from V and 4 bases from J, with 4 bases between. CDR1 and CDR2 (germline): MNHNS, SASEGT.

The gene calls are TRBV12-3 or TRBV12-4 and TRBJ2-2, with TRBD2 as a possible D gene (5 bases). This CDR3 spans 15 amino acids. Trimming stripped 11 bases from V and 2 bases from J, with 18 bases between. CDR3 in DNA: TGTGCCGGCACTCTCCCGGGGTCCAACACCGGGGAGCTGTTTTTT. It translates to CAGTLPGSNTGELFF.

This clonotype was seen only a few times. The genes are TRBV9 and TRBJ1-2; 9 bases map to TRBD1. CDR3 length: 15 residues. Germline V gene sequence: CDR1 SGDLS, CDR2 YYNGEE. Unmatched junction bases numbered 6, after V lost 3 bases and J lost 3 bases. The chain's CDR3 is CASSEQGALDYGYTF. In DNA form, the CDR3 reads TGTGCCAGCAGCGAACAGGGGGCGCTTGACTATGGCTACACCTTC.

This clonotype was seen only a few times. V gene TRBV7-9 combines with J gene TRBJ1-1; no firm D call. Germline V gives CDR1 SEHNR, CDR2 FQNEAQ (reference sequence). The CDR3 length is 14 residues. V was pared by 6 bases and J by 0 bases, with 11 bases between. For the CDR3, the DNA is TGTGCCAGCAGGTTGGGTGACTTGAACACTGAAGCTTTCTTT. Amino acids: CASRLGDLNTEAFF.

The CDR3 loop is CASSPVRAMNTEAFF. CDR3 bases: TGTGCCAGCAGCCCCGTAAGGGCCATGAACACTGAAGCTTTCTTT. The chain couples TRBV5-5 to TRBJ1-1; D not resolved. The CDR3 extends over 15 amino acids. Per the germline V gene, CDR1 is SGHKS and CDR2 is YYEKEE (reference sequence). V gave up 4 bases and J gave up 0 bases, with 13 bases separating them.

Here the CDR3 reads CASTSGGGETQYF. CDR3 DNA sequence: TGTGCCAGCACGTCGGGGGGCGGGGAGACCCAGTACTTC. The V and J genes are TRBV28 and TRBJ2-5; a possible D gene is TRBD2 (7 bases). V was cut by 7 bases and J by 5 bases, with 14 bases left in between. CDR1 is MDHEN and CDR2 is SYDVKM in the germline V gene. The CDR3 sequence is 13 residues long.

This clonotype was seen more than once but under ten times. The chain links TRBV12-3 or TRBV12-4 to TRBJ2-3; D not resolved. The CDR3 loop spans 15 amino acids. Between the trimmed V and J ends, which lost 6 bases and 4 bases, there was a span of 17 bases. In nucleotides, the CDR3 is TGTGCCAGCAGGACCCGGGCCCTGAGTGCAGATACGCAGTATTTT. It yields the protein CASRTRALSADTQYF.

V usage is TRBV6-1 and J usage is TRBJ2-2; D is ambiguous. Looked up from germline, CDR1 is MNHNS and CDR2 is SASEGT. The CDR3 extends over 14 amino acids. The germline V and J ends were trimmed by 4 bases and 0 bases, with 6 bases remaining between them. CDR3 DNA sequence: TGTGCCAGCAGTGGACTGGCGAACACCGGGGAGCTGTTTTTT. It encodes CASSGLANTGELFF.

This clonotype was detected a few times. The chain joins TRBV29-1 to TRBJ2-5, with 10 nucleotides matching TRBD1. This CDR3 is 14 amino acids long. With V trimmed by 6 bases and J by 1 base, 5 bases remained unmatched. Per the germline V gene, CDR1 is SQVTM and CDR2 is ANQGSEA. The CDR3 bases are TGCAGCGTCCGGGGGACAGGGGCCCAAGAGACCCAGTACTTC. Translated, it gives CSVRGTGAQETQYF.

The CDR3 is CASSSGSNTGELFF. CDR3 nucleotides: TGCGCCAGCAGTAGTGGTTCGAACACCGGGGAGCTGTTTTTT. The chain uses TRBV5-1 and TRBJ2-2; no definite D call. V was trimmed by 5 bases and J by 0 bases, leaving 8 bases between them. This CDR3 has 14 residues. Germline CDR1 is SGHRS and CDR2 is YFSETQ.

This clonotype has more than one count but fewer than ten. The chain employs TRBV15 and TRBJ2-3, with 7 bases lining up with TRBD2. V lost 1 base to trimming and J lost 2 bases; unmatched junction nucleotides: 12. CDR1 is LNHNV and CDR2 is YYDKDF in the germline V gene (reference sequence). The CDR3 has 18 amino acids. CDR3 in amino acids: CATSRGVLPGGLTDTQYF. CDR3 coding DNA: TGTGCCACCAGCAGAGGGGTTCTGCCGGGGGGACTCACAGATACGCAGTATTTT.